This TCR beta chain was profiled in a study of blood T cell repertoires in COVID-19. Study-level information: Acute and convalescent COVID-19 specimens originated in the United States, Italy and Spain.

Data came from immunoSEQ multiplex PCR; TCRdb stores just in-frame clones and leaves some out. Found here are 250,000 to 400,000 clones, about 89% of them singletons; the top ten hold approximately 5%. The table lists this clone with a count of one. The germline gives CDR1 SGHDT, CDR2 YYEEEE. This CDR3 contains 16 residues. V dropped 0 bases and J dropped 3; count of bases not matched to a gene: 5. Participants spanned ages about 18 to 100 years and resided in 24 US areas. Two negative PCRs, clearance, or symptom resolution had been documented for recovered Cohort 3 donors. The chain couples TRBV5-6 to TRBJ2-1; TRBD2 matches 8 bases. Sequenced: PBMCs or T cells enriched from blood (not recorded which). The sequence was obtained from a man aged 60 to 69 who had recovered from COVID-19. CDR3 sequence: CASSLALAGHYNEQFF. The CDR3 DNA is TGTGCCAGCAGCTTGGCTCTAGCGGGCCACTACAATGAGCAGTTCTTC. The full variable domain, its missing parts supplied by reference TRBV5-6 and TRBJ2-1, is DAGVTQSPTHLIKTRGQQVTLRCSPKSGHDTVSWYQQALGQGPQFIFQYYEEEERQRGNFPDRFSGHQFPNYSSELNVNALLLGDSALYLCASSLALAGHYNEQFFGPGTRLTVL.